Listed below are T cell receptor beta chains from one sample, sequenced in a study of T cells in Graves' hyperthyroidism and ophthalmopathy. TCRdb independently ran MiXCR on the multiplex PCR reads; one entry per CDR3 protein. The table includes almost 600,000 distinct CDR3 sequences, just over 45% detected once. Sample: peripheral blood or thyroid tissue (not recorded which). These receptor sequences come from a woman between 18 and 30 years old with Graves' hyperthyroidism. The CDR3 runs from the conserved cysteine through the conserved F or W. D genes are given only for firm matches. Size tells how often a clone was seen (once, few, many) or the class of an expanded clone, and some rows leave it out.

j_gene: TRBJ1-6
d_gene: -
v_gene: TRBV7-8
abundance: few
CDR3nt: TGTGCCAGCAGCTTAGTAGGAGATTCACCCCTCCACTTT
CDR3aa: CASSLVGDSPLHF

j_gene: TRBJ1-6
d_gene: -
v_gene: TRBV19
abundance: many
CDR3nt: TGTGCCAGTAGTATGGAACAGTATAATTCACCCCTCCACTTT
CDR3aa: CASSMEQYNSPLHF

j_gene: TRBJ2-7
d_gene: -
v_gene: TRBV12-3/TRBV12-4
abundance: many
CDR3nt: TGTGCCAGCAGCCGATCTCAGGCTTCCTACGAGCAGTACTTC
CDR3aa: CASSRSQASYEQYF

j_gene: TRBJ2-2
d_gene: -
v_gene: TRBV29-1
abundance: -
CDR3nt: TGCAGCGTTGGTCCCCAGGGCTGTGCGAACACCGGGGAGCTGTTTTTT
CDR3aa: CSVGPQGCANTGELFF

j_gene: TRBJ2-7
d_gene: TRBD2
v_gene: TRBV5-1
abundance: -
CDR3nt: TGTGCCAGCAGTACGACTAGCGGGCTCTACGAGCAGTACTTC
CDR3aa: CASSTTSGLYEQYF

j_gene: TRBJ2-7
d_gene: TRBD2
v_gene: TRBV7-9
abundance: many
CDR3nt: TGTGCCAGCAGCGGACTAGCGGCTACCTACGAGCAGTACTTC
CDR3aa: CASSGLAATYEQYF

j_gene: TRBJ2-7
d_gene: TRBD2
v_gene: TRBV28
abundance: few
CDR3nt: TGTGCCAGCAGTCCTCTAGCGGGGGAGCAGTACTTC
CDR3aa: CASSPLAGEQYF

j_gene: TRBJ2-7
d_gene: TRBD1
v_gene: TRBV4-2
abundance: few
CDR3nt: TGTGCCAGCAGCCACCCCGGGACAGGGACTAACGAGCAGTACTTC
CDR3aa: CASSHPGTGTNEQYF

j_gene: TRBJ2-3
d_gene: TRBD2
v_gene: TRBV15
abundance: -
CDR3nt: TGTGCCACCAGCAGAGATGCGGGAGGGCCAGATACGCAGTATTTT
CDR3aa: CATSRDAGGPDTQYF

j_gene: TRBJ2-6
d_gene: TRBD2
v_gene: TRBV6-5
abundance: -
CDR3nt: TGTGCCAGCAATCCAGGGACTAGCGGGGCCAACGTCCTGACTTTC
CDR3aa: CASNPGTSGANVLTF

j_gene: TRBJ2-7
d_gene: TRBD2
v_gene: TRBV15
abundance: -
CDR3nt: TGTGCCACCACCGTGGGGACTAGCAAATACAATGAGCAGTACTTC
CDR3aa: CATTVGTSKYNEQYF

j_gene: TRBJ1-3
d_gene: -
v_gene: TRBV20-1
abundance: many
CDR3nt: TGCAGTGCTAGAGCAGGCGGTGGAAACACCATATATTTT
CDR3aa: CSARAGGGNTIYF

j_gene: TRBJ1-6
d_gene: TRBD1
v_gene: TRBV11-2
abundance: -
CDR3nt: TGTGCCAGCAGCCCACGACAGGGTCAATACCTACTTCGAGCAAATTCACCCCTCCACTTT
CDR3aa: CASSPRQGQYLLRANSPLHF

j_gene: TRBJ2-7
d_gene: -
v_gene: TRBV7-8
abundance: many
CDR3nt: TGTGCCAGCAGCGACCCACCAAAAATCTACGAGCAGTACTTC
CDR3aa: CASSDPPKIYEQYF

j_gene: TRBJ2-7
d_gene: TRBD2
v_gene: TRBV2
abundance: -
CDR3nt: TGTGCCAGCACTCAAATAGCGGGAGGCTCCTACGAGCAGTACTTC
CDR3aa: CASTQIAGGSYEQYF

j_gene: TRBJ1-4
d_gene: -
v_gene: TRBV7-9
abundance: many
CDR3nt: TGTGCCAGCAGCCCCGACTCTGGGAGAGGTGAAAAACTGTTTTTT
CDR3aa: CASSPDSGRGEKLFF

j_gene: TRBJ1-2
d_gene: TRBD1
v_gene: TRBV29-1
abundance: -
CDR3nt: TGCAGCGTGAAGGACAGGGGCGGGTACGGCTACACCTTC
CDR3aa: CSVKDRGGYGYTF

j_gene: TRBJ2-5
d_gene: -
v_gene: TRBV14
abundance: many
CDR3nt: TGTGCCAGCAGCCAGGAGGAGACCCAGTACTTC
CDR3aa: CASSQEETQYF

j_gene: TRBJ2-3
d_gene: -
v_gene: TRBV25-1
abundance: many
CDR3nt: TGTGCCAGCAGTGCGGATGTGTTGGCTACGCAGTATTTT
CDR3aa: CASSADVLATQYF

j_gene: TRBJ2-2
d_gene: -
v_gene: TRBV11-2
abundance: few
CDR3nt: TGTGCCAGCAGCTCTAACCCGGGACATCAACGCGGGGAGCTGTTTTTT
CDR3aa: CASSSNPGHQRGELFF

j_gene: TRBJ2-6
d_gene: -
v_gene: TRBV2
abundance: many
CDR3nt: TGTGCCACCAGGGGCTTCTTTTTTATCTCTGGGGCCAACGTCCTGACTTTC
CDR3aa: CATRGFFFISGANVLTF

j_gene: TRBJ2-3
d_gene: -
v_gene: TRBV2
abundance: -
CDR3nt: TGTGCCAGCAGTGTAGGGCGGGCCACAGATACGCAGTATTTT
CDR3aa: CASSVGRATDTQYF

j_gene: TRBJ1-5
d_gene: TRBD1
v_gene: TRBV11-2
abundance: -
CDR3nt: TGCGCCAGCAGACCCACCGGGACAGGGCTCTTCAATCAGCCCCAGCATTTT
CDR3aa: CASRPTGTGLFNQPQHF

j_gene: TRBJ2-7
d_gene: -
v_gene: TRBV2
abundance: many
CDR3nt: TGTGCCAGCAGTGTAGGGGGGCAAACCTACGAGCAGTACTTC
CDR3aa: CASSVGGQTYEQYF

j_gene: TRBJ2-2
d_gene: -
v_gene: TRBV18
abundance: -
CDR3nt: TGTGCCAGCTCTGACGAGAGAGCAGGCGGGGAGCTGTTTTTT
CDR3aa: CASSDERAGGELFF

j_gene: TRBJ1-1
d_gene: -
v_gene: TRBV29-1
abundance: -
CDR3nt: TGCAGCGTTGGAGCGGGAGGGGGTGAAGCTCTCTTT
CDR3aa: CSVGAGGGEALF

j_gene: TRBJ2-5
d_gene: -
v_gene: TRBV7-9
abundance: many
CDR3nt: TGTGCCAGCAGCTCTCCTCGCCTAGTCTATACCCAGTACTTC
CDR3aa: CASSSPRLVYTQYF

j_gene: TRBJ1-3
d_gene: -
v_gene: TRBV20-1
abundance: -
CDR3nt: TGCAGTGCTAACCGGGGCCTTGGAAACACCATATATTTT
CDR3aa: CSANRGLGNTIYF

j_gene: TRBJ2-7
d_gene: -
v_gene: TRBV2
abundance: once
CDR3nt: TGTGCCAGCGGAGGAACTCGGGACAATCTTTGGGAATACGAGCAGTACTTC
CDR3aa: CASGGTRDNLWEYEQYF

j_gene: TRBJ1-2
d_gene: -
v_gene: TRBV20-1
abundance: -
CDR3nt: TGCAGTGCAGAAGTGGGGCGACAGGGCTACACCTTC
CDR3aa: CSAEVGRQGYTF

j_gene: TRBJ1-2
d_gene: TRBD1
v_gene: TRBV2
abundance: once
CDR3nt: TGTGCCAGCAGGAAAACGGTCGGGACAGGGGGCTTTGGAGGCTACACCTTC
CDR3aa: CASRKTVGTGGFGGYTF

j_gene: TRBJ1-1
d_gene: -
v_gene: TRBV7-9
abundance: -
CDR3nt: TGCGCCAGCAGCCGACCCACCGGGATGAACACTGAAGCTTTCTTT
CDR3aa: CASSRPTGMNTEAFF

j_gene: TRBJ1-1
d_gene: -
v_gene: TRBV6-5
abundance: many
CDR3nt: TGTGCCAGCAGTTACTCGATGAAGGGAATGTCGAACACTGAAGCTTTCTTT
CDR3aa: CASSYSMKGMSNTEAFF

j_gene: TRBJ1-4
d_gene: -
v_gene: TRBV12-3/TRBV12-4
abundance: -
CDR3nt: TGTGCCAGCAGTCCAGACGAGGGTACTGAAAAACTGTTTTTT
CDR3aa: CASSPDEGTEKLFF

j_gene: TRBJ1-2
d_gene: TRBD1
v_gene: TRBV20-1
abundance: -
CDR3nt: TGCAGTGCCACAACGGGACAGGGCTATGGCTACACCTTC
CDR3aa: CSATTGQGYGYTF

j_gene: TRBJ1-2
d_gene: -
v_gene: TRBV6-4
abundance: -
CDR3nt: TGTGCCAGCAGTTCCGGCAACTATGGCTACGCCTTC
CDR3aa: CASSSGNYGYAF

j_gene: TRBJ1-4
d_gene: TRBD1
v_gene: TRBV7-3
abundance: -
CDR3nt: TGTGCCAGCAGCTTGGGACAGGGCACAGATGAAAAACTGTTTTTT
CDR3aa: CASSLGQGTDEKLFF

j_gene: TRBJ2-2
d_gene: TRBD1
v_gene: TRBV15
abundance: -
CDR3nt: TGTGCCACCAGCAAAAGACAGGGGGCCGGGGAGCTGTTTTTT
CDR3aa: CATSKRQGAGELFF

j_gene: TRBJ1-5
d_gene: -
v_gene: TRBV11-3
abundance: many
CDR3nt: TGTGCCAGCAGCTCTCACATCAATCAGCCCCAGCATTTT
CDR3aa: CASSSHINQPQHF

j_gene: TRBJ2-7
d_gene: -
v_gene: TRBV18
abundance: -
CDR3nt: TGTGCCAGCTCACCCGGTGTCTTTCTCTACGAGCAGTACTTC
CDR3aa: CASSPGVFLYEQYF

j_gene: TRBJ1-1
d_gene: -
v_gene: TRBV7-8
abundance: once
CDR3nt: TGTGCCAGCAGTAGGACCGGGGTTGCTTTCTTT
CDR3aa: CASSRTGVAFF

j_gene: TRBJ2-2
d_gene: -
v_gene: TRBV11-2
abundance: -
CDR3nt: TGTGCCAGCAGCTTAGTTCAGGGGTGGACCGGGGAGCTGTTTTTT
CDR3aa: CASSLVQGWTGELFF

j_gene: TRBJ2-6
d_gene: TRBD1
v_gene: TRBV15
abundance: once
CDR3nt: TGTGCCACCAGCATTCCGGGACAGGGGGCGTCTAGTTCTGGGGCCAACGTCCTGACTTTC
CDR3aa: CATSIPGQGASSSGANVLTF

j_gene: TRBJ1-1
d_gene: -
v_gene: TRBV19
abundance: few
CDR3nt: TGTGCCAGTAGTCCTCTGGAGGGGGAAATCACTGAAGCTTTCTTT
CDR3aa: CASSPLEGEITEAFF

j_gene: TRBJ2-3
d_gene: -
v_gene: TRBV24-1
abundance: once
CDR3nt: TGTGCCACCAGTGAACCCGGCCAGGGTAGGGGCCCAGATACGCAGTATTTT
CDR3aa: CATSEPGQGRGPDTQYF